This T cell receptor beta chain came from a study of blood T cell repertoires in COVID-19. At the level of the study: COVID-19 samples, acute and convalescent, were from the United States, Italy and Spain. Nucleic acid was either cDNA or gDNA, and it came from T cells, B-cell-depleted T cells, or PBMCs.

Recovery among Cohort 3 donors was established by two negative PCRs, clearance, or symptom resolution. As originally analysed: The authors estimated nucleated cell counts from reference gene primer amplification. The repertoire was sequenced with immunoSEQ multiplex PCR; TCRdb's copy has only in-frame clones and lacks some. Clone size and the V and J calls come from that table; the DNA yielded D and trimming. The sample records approximately 360,000 clones, under 85% being singletons. The CDR3 loop spans 15 amino acids. Germline assignment: CDR1 SEHNR and CDR2 FQNEAQ (reference sequence). Trimming took off 3 bases at V and 0 bases at J, with 11 bases between the two ends.

The chain links TRBV7-9 to TRBJ1-1, with D perhaps TRBD1 (6 bases). The sequence was collected from a woman in her forties or fifties who had recovered from COVID-19. Material for sequencing was PBMCs or T cells enriched from blood (not recorded which). As DNA, the CDR3 is TGTGCCAGCAGCTTGTCAGGGGCCATGAACACTGAAGCTTTCTTT. It yields the protein CASSLSGAMNTEAFF.